This TCR beta chain is drawn from a study of T cell changes during pregnancy in multiple sclerosis. Profiling relied on immunoSEQ multiplex PCR, and the TCRdb table lists in-frame clones only, not all of them. The sample holds 54,000 or so clones, 90% to 95% seen once. The receptor was isolated from a female donor with multiple sclerosis, enrolled in a pregnancy study. The source was CD4+ T cells from peripheral blood mononuclear cells, collected before pregnancy.

CDR3 in DNA: TGTGCCAGTAGTCCGGAGGGACGGCTCTATGGCTACACCTTC. Translation: CASSPEGRLYGYTF. V usage is TRBV19 and J usage is TRBJ1-2; D might be TRBD1 (5 bases). The germline V gene has CDR1 LNHDA and CDR2 SQIVND (reference sequence). This CDR3 comprises 14 residues. The germline V and J ends were trimmed by 5 bases and 4 bases, with 14 bases remaining between them.